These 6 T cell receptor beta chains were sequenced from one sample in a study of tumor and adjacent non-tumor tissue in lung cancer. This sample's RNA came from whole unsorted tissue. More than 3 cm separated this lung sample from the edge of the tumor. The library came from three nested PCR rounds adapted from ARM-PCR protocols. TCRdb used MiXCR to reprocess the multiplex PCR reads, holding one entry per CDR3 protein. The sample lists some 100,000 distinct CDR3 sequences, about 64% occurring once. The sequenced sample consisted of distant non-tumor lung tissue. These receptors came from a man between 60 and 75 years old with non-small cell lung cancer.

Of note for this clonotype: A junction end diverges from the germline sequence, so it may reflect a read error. In DNA, the CDR3 is TGCAGTATACCGGGACTAGTCGTGGAGACCCAGTGCTTC. Its translation is CSIPGLVVETQCF. The rearrangement links TRBV20-1 to TRBJ2-5; 8 nucleotides align to TRBD2. CDR1 and CDR2 from the germline V gene are DFQATT and SNEGSKA (reference sequence). The CDR3 is 13 residues long.

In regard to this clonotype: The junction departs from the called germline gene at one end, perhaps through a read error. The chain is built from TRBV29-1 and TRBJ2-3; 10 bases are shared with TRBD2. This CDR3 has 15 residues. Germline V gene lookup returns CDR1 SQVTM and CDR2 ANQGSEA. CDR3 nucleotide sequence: TGCTGCGTTGACAAGCCGAGCGGGAGGGCAGATACGCAGTATTTT. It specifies CCVDKPSGRADTQYF.

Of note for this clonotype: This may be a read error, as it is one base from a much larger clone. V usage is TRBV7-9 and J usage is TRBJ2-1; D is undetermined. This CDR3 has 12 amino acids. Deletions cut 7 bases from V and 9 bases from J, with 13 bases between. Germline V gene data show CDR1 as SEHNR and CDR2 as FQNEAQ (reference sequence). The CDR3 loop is CASNQSDGEQFF. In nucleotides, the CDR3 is TGTGCCAGCAATCAATCAGACGGTGAGCAGTTCTTC.

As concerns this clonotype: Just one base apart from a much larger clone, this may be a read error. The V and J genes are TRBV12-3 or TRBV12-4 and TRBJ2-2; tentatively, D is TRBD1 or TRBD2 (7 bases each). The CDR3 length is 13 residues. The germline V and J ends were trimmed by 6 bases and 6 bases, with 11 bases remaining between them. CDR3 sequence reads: CASRQGGPGELFF. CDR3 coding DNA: TGTGCCAGCAGGCAGGGGGGGCCCGGGGAGCTGTTTTTT.

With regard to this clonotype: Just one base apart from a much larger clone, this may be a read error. CDR3 in amino acids: CSARDRETGATGELFF. The CDR3 DNA reads TGCAGTGCTAGAGATCGAGAGACAGGGGCAACCGGGGAGCTGTTTTTT. This chain connects TRBV20-1 to TRBJ2-2; 8 positions match TRBD1. The CDR3 loop spans 16 amino acids. Germline V gene data show CDR1 as DFQATT and CDR2 as SNEGSKA (reference sequence). The V segment lost 0 bases and the J segment 5 bases; nucleotides outside the gene matches: 8.

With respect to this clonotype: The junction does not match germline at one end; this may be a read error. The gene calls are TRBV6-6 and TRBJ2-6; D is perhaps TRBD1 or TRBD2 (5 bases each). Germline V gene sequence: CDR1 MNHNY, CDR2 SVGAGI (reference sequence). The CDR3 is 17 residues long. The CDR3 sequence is CASSSSGTERGTNVLTF. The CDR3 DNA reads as TGTGCCAGTAGTTCTTCCGGGACGGAGAGAGGGACCAACGTCCTGACTTTC.